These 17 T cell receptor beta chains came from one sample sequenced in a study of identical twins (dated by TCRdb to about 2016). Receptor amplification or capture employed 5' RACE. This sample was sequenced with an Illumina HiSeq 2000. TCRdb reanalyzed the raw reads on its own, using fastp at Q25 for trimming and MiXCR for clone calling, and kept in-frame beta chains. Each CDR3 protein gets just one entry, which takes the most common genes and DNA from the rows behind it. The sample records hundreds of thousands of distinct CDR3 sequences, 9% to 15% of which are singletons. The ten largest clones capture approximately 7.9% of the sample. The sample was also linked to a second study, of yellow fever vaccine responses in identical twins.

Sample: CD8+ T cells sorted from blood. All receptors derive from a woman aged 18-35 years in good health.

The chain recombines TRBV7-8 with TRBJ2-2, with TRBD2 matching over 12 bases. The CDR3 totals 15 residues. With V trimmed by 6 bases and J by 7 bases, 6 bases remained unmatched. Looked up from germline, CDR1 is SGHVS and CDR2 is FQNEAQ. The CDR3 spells CASRPSGGAGGELFF. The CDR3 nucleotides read TGTGCCAGCAGACCTAGCGGGGGGGCCGGCGGGGAGCTGTTTTTT.

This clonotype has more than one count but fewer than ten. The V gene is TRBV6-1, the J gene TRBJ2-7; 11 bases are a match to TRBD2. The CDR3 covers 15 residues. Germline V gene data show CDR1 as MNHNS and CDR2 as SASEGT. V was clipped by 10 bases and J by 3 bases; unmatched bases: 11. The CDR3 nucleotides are TGTGCCACCCACCCACTAGCGGGAGATTTCTACGAGCAGTACTTC. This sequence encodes CATHPLAGDFYEQYF.

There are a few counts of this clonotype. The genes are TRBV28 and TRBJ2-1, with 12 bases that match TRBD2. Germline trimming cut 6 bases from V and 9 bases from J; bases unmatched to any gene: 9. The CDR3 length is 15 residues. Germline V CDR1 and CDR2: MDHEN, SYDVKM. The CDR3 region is CASRRRLAGVCEQFF. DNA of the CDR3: TGTGCCAGCAGGAGAAGACTAGCGGGAGTTTGTGAGCAGTTCTTC. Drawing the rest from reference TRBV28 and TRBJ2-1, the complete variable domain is DVKVTQSSRYLVKRTGEKVFLECVQDMDHENMFWYRQDPGLGLRLIYFSYDVKMKEKGDIPEGYSVSREKKERFSLILESASTNQTSMYLCASRRRLAGVCEQFFGPGTRLTVL.

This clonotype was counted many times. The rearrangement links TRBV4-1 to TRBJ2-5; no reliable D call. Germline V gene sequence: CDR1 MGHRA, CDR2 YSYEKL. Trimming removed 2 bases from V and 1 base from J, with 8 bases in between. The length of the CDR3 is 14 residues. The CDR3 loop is CASSQRASQETQYF. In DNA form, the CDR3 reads TGCGCCAGCAGCCAAAGGGCTAGCCAAGAGACCCAGTACTTC.

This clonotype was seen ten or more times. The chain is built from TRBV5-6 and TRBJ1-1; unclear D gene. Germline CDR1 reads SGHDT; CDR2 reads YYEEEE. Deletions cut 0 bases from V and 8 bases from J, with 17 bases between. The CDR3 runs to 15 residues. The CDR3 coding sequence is TGTGCCAGCAGCTTGGCCGGAACCCGAGTGACGGAAGCTTTCTTT. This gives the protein CASSLAGTRVTEAFF.

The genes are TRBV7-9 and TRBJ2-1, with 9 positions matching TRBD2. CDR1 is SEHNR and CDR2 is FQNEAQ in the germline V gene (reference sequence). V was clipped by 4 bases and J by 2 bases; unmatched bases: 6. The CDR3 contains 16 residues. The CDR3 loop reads CASSSSAGGPYNEQFF. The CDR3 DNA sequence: TGTGCCAGCAGCTCGAGCGCGGGAGGGCCCTACAATGAGCAGTTCTTC.

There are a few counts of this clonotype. As DNA, the CDR3 is TGTGCCAGCAGTTTATTGGGAGCGGGAGAGCAGTTCTTC. Amino acid sequence: CASSLLGAGEQFF. This chain connects TRBV28 to TRBJ2-1, with 7 bases identical to TRBD2. Trimming took 1 base from V and 10 from J; bases not matched to a gene: 4. Germline CDR1 MDHEN, CDR2 SYDVKM. This CDR3 has 13 amino acids.

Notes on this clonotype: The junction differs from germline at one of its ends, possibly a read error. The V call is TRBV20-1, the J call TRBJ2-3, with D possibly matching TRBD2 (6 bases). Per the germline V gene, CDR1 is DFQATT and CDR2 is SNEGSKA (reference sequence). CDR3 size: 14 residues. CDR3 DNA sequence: TGCAGTGCTAGACCGGAGGGGAGCACAGATACGCGGTATTTT. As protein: CSARPEGSTDTRYF.

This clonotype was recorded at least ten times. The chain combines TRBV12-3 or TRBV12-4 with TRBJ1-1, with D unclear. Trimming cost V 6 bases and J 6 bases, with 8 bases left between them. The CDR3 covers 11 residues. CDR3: CASSHSPEAFF. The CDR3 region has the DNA TGTGCCAGCAGCCATAGTCCTGAAGCTTTCTTT.

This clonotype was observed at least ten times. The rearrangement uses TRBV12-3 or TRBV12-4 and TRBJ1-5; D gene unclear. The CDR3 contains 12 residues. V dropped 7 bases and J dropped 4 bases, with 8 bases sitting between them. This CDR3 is CASKEDNQPQHF. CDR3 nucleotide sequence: TGTGCCAGCAAGGAAGATAATCAGCCCCAGCATTTT.

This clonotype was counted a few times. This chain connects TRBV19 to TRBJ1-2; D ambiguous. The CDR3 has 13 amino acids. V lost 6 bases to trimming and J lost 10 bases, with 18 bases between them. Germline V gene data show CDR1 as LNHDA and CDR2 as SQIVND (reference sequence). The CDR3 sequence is CASRPLSRIPYTF. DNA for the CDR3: TGTGCCAGTAGACCCCTCAGCAGAATTCCCTACACCTTC.

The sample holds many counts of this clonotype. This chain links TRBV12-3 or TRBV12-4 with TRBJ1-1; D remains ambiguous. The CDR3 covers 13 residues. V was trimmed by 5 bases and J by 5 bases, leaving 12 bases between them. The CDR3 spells CASSAPGRTEAFF. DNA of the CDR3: TGTGCCAGCAGTGCTCCTGGGCGTACTGAAGCTTTCTTT.

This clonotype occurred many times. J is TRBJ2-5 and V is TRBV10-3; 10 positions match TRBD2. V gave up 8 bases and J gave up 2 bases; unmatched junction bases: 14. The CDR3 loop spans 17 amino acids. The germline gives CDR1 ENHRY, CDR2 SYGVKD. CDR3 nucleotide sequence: TGTGCCATCGGGGCCACGCTTACTAGCGGGACGCAAGAGACCCAGTACTTC. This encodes CAIGATLTSGTQETQYF.

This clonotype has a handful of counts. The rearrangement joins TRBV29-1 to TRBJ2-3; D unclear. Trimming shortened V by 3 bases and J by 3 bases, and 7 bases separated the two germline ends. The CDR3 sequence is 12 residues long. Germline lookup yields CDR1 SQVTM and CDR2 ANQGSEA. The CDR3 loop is CSVDPGTDTQYF. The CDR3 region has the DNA TGCAGCGTTGACCCCGGAACAGATACGCAGTATTTT.

The CDR3 region is CATSRVGNPYNEQFF. CDR3 DNA: TGTGCCACCAGCAGAGTGGGGAACCCATACAATGAGCAGTTCTTC. This rearrangement joins TRBV15 to TRBJ2-1; no clear D. CDR3 length: 15 residues. V was trimmed by 1 base and J by 4 bases, leaving 11 bases between them. CDR1 and CDR2 (germline): LNHNV, YYDKDF (reference sequence).

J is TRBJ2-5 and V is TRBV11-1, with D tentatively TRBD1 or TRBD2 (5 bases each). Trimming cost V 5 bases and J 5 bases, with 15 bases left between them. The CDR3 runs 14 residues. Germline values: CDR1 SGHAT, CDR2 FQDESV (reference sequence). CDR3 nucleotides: TGTGCCAGCAGCCCCGCAGACGGGGCGGAGACCCAGTACTTC. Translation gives CASSPADGAETQYF.

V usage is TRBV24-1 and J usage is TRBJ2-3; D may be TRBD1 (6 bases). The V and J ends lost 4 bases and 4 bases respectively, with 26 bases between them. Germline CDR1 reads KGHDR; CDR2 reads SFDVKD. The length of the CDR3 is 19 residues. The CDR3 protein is CATSDHTYSGVEEADTQYF. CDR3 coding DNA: TGTGCCACCAGTGACCACACTTACTCAGGGGTAGAGGAGGCAGATACGCAGTATTTT.